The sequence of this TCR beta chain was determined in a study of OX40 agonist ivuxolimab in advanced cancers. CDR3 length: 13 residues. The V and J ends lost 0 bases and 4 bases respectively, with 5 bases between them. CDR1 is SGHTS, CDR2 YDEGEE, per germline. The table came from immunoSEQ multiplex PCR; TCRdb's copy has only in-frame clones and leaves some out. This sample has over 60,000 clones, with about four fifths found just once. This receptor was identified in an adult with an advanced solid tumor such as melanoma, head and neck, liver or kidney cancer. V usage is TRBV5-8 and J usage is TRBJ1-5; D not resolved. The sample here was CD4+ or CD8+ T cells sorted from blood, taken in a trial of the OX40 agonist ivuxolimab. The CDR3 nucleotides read TGTGCCAGCAGCTTGGGATTAAATCAGCCCCAGCATTTT. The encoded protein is CASSLGLNQPQHF.